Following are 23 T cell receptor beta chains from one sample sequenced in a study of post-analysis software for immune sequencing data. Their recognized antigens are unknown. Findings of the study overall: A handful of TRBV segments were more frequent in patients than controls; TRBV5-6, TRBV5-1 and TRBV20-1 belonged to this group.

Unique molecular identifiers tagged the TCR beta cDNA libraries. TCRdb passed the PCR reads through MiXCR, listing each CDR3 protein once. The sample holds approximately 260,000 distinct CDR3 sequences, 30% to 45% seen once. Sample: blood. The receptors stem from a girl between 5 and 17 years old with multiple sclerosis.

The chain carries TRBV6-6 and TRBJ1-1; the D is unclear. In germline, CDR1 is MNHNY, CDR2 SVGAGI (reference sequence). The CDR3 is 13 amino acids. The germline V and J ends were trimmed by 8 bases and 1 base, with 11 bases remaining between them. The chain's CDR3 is CASQVGPNTEAFF. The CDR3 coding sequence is TGTGCCAGCCAAGTAGGCCCGAACACTGAAGCTTTCTTT.

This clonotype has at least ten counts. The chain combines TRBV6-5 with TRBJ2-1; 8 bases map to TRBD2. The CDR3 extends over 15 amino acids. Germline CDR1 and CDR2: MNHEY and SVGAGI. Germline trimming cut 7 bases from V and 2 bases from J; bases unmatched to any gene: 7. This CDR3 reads CASNPGLATYNEQFF. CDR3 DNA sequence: TGTGCCAGCAATCCCGGACTAGCAACCTACAATGAGCAGTTCTTC.

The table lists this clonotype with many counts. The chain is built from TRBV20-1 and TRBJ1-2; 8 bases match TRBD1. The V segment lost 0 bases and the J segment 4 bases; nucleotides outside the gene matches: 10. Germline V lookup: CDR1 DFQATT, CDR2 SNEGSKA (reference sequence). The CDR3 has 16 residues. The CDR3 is CSARDFSTGAGYGYTF. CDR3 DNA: TGCAGTGCTAGAGATTTTTCGACAGGGGCCGGCTATGGCTACACCTTC.

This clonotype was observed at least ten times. In nucleotides, the CDR3 is TGTGCCAGCAGGTTTTGGTCGTTTGAGGACAGGGGATTACCCCAGCATTTT. Amino acids: CASRFWSFEDRGLPQHF. This sequence joins TRBV12-3 or TRBV12-4 and TRBJ1-5; 9 nucleotides agree with TRBD1. Trimming took 6 bases from V and 10 from J; bases not matched to a gene: 19. This CDR3 is built from 17 residues.

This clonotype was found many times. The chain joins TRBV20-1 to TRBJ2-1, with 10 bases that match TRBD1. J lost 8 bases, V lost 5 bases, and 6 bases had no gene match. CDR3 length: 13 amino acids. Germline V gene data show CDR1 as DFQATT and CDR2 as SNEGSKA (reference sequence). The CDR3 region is CSAEPGQGYEQFF. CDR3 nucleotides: TGCAGTGCTGAACCGGGACAGGGGTATGAGCAGTTCTTC.

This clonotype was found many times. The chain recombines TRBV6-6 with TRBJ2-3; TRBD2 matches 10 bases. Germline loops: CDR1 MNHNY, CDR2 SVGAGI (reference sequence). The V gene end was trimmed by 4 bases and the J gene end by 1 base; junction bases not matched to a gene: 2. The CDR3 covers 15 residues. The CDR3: CASSWGTSGTDTQYF. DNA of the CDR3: TGTGCCAGCAGTTGGGGGACTAGCGGCACAGATACGCAGTATTTT.

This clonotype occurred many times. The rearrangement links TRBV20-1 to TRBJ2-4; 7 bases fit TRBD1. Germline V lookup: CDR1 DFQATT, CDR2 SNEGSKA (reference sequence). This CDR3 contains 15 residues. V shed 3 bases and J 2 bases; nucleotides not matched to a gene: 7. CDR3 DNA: TGCAGTGCTAGTATGCAGGGGGAAACCAAAAACATTCAGTACTTC. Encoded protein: CSASMQGETKNIQYF.

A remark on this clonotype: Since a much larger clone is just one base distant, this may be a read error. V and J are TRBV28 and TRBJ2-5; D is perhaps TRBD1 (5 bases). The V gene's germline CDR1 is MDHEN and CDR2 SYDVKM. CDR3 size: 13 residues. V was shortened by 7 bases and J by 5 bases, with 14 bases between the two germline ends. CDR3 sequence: CASNSRAGETQYF. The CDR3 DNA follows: TGTGCCAGCAACTCCAGGGCCGGGGAGACCCAGTACTTC.

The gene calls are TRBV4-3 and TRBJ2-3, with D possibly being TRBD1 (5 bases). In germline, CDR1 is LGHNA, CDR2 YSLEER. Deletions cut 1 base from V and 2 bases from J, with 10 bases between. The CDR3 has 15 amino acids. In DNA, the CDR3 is TGCGCCAGCAGCCAAGTTGGGGCGCACACAGATACGCAGTATTTT. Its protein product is CASSQVGAHTDTQYF.

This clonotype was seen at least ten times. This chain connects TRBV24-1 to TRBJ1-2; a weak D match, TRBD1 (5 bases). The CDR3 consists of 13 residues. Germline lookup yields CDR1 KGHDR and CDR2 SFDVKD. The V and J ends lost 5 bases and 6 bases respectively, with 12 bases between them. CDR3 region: CATSAGDEDGYTF. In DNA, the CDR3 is TGTGCCACCAGTGCGGGGGACGAAGATGGCTACACCTTC.

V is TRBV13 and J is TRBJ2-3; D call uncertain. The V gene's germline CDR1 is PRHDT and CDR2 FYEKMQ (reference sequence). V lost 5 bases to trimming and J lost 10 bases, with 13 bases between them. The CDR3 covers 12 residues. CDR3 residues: CASSHLESAQYF. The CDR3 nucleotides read TGTGCCAGCAGCCACTTGGAATCTGCGCAGTATTTT. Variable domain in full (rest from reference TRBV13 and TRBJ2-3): AAGVIQSPRHLIKEKRETATLKCYPIPRHDTVYWYQQGPGQDPQFLISFYEKMQSDKGSIPDRFSAQQFSDYHSELNMSSLELGDSALYFCASSHLESAQYFGPGTRLTVL.

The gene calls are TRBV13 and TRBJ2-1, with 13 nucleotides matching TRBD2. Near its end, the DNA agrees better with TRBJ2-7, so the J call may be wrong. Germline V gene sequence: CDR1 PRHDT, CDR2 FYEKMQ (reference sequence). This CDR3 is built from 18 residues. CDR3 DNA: TGTGCCAGCAGCCCCCTCGGACTAGCGGGAGTTACCTACAATGAGCAGTACTTC. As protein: CASSPLGLAGVTYNEQYF.

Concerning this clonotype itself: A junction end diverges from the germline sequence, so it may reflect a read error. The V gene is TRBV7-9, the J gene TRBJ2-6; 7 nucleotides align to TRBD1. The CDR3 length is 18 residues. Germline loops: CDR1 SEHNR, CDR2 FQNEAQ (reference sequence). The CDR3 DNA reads TGTGCCAGCAGCTTATCGGGACAGACGCTCCCTGGGGCCAACGTCCGGACTTTC. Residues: CASSLSGQTLPGANVRTF.

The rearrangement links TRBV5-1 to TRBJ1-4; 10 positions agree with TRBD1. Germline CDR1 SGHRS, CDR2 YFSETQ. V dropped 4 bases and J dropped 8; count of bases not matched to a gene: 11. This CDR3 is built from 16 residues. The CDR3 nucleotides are TGCGCCAGCAGCCGAAGGTCGGGGACAGGGGAAGAAAAACTGTTTTTT. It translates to CASSRRSGTGEEKLFF.

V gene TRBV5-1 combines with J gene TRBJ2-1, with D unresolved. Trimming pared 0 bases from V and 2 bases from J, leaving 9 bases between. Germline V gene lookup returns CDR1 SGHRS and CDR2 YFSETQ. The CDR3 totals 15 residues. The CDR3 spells CASSLEPATYNEQFF. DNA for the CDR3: TGCGCCAGCAGCTTGGAACCCGCAACCTACAATGAGCAGTTCTTC.

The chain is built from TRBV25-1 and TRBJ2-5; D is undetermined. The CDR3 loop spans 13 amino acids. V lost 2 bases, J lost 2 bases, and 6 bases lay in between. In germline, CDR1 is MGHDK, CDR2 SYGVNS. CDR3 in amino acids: CASSEKFQETQYF. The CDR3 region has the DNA TGTGCCAGCAGTGAAAAGTTTCAAGAGACCCAGTACTTC.

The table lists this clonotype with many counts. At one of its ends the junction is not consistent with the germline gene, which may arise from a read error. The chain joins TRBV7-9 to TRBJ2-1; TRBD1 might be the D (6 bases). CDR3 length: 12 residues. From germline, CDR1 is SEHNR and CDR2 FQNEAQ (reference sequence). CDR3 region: CASSLGAGEQFF. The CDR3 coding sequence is TGCGCCAGCAGCCTGGGGGCAGGGGAGCAGTTCTTC.

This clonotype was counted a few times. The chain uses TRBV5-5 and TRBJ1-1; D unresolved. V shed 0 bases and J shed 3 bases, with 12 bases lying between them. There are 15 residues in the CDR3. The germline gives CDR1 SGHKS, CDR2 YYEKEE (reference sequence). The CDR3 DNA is TGTGCCAGCAGCTTGGGCGTGGTGGGAGACACTGAAGCTTTCTTT. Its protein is CASSLGVVGDTEAFF.

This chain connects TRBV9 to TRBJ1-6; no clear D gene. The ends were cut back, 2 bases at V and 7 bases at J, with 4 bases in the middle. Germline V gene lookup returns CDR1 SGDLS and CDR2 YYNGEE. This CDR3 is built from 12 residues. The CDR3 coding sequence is TGTGCCAGCAGCGTTGGGAATTCACCCCTCCACTTT. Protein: CASSVGNSPLHF.

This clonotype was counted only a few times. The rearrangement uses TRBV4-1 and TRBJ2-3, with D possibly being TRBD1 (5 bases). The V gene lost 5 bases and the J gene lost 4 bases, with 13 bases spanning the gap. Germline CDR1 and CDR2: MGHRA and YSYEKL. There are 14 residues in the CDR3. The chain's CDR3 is CASSSPGRADTQYF. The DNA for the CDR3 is TGCGCCAGCAGCTCCCCTGGCAGGGCAGATACGCAGTATTTT.

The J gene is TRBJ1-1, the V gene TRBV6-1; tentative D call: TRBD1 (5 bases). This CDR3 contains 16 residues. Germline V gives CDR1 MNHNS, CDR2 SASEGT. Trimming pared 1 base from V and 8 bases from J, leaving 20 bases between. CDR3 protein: CASSEGPNPGGAEAFF. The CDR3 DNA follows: TGTGCCAGCAGTGAAGGCCCCAATCCGGGAGGGGCGGAAGCTTTCTTT.

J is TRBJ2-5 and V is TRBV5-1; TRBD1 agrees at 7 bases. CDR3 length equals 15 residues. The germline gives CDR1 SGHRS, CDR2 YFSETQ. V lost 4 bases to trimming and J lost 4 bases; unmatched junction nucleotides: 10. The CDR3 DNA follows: TGCGCCAGCAGCGAGGGACAGCCCCGGGGAGAGACCCAGTACTTC. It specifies CASSEGQPRGETQYF.

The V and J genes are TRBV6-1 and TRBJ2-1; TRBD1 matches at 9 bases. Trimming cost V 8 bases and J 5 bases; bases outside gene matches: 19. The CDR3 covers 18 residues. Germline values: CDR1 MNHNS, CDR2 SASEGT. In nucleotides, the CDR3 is TGTGCCAGCTCCGGGTCGACCGAACAGGGGGCTTCAAACAATGAGCAGTTCTTC. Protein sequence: CASSGSTEQGASNNEQFF.